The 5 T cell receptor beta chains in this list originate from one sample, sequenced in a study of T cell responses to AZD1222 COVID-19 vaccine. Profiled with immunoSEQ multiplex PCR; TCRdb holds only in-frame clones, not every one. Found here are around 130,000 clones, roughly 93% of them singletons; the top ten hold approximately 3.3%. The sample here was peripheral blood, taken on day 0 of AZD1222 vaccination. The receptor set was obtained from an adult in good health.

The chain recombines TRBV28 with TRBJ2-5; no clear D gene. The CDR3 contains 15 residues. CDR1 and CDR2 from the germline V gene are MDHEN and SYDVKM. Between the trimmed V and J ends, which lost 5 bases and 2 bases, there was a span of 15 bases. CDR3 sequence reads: CASSPSSGYQETQYF. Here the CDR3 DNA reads TGTGCCAGCAGTCCCTCCTCGGGCTATCAAGAGACCCAGTACTTC. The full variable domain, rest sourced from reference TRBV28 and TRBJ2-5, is DVKVTQSSRYLVKRTGEKVFLECVQDMDHENMFWYRQDPGLGLRLIYFSYDVKMKEKGDIPEGYSVSREKKERFSLILESASTNQTSMYLCASSPSSGYQETQYFGPGTRLLVL.

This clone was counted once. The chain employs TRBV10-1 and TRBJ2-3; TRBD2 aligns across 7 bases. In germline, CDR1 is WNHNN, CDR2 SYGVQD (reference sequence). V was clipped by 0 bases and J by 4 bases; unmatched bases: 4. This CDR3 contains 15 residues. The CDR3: CASSESAGAADTQYF. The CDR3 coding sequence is TGCGCCAGCAGTGAGTCGGCGGGAGCCGCAGATACGCAGTATTTT.

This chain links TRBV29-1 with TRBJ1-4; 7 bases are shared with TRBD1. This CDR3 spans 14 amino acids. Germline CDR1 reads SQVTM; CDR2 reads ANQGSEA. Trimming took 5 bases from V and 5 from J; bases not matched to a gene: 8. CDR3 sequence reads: CSVQRGTVNEKLFF. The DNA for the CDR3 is TGCAGCGTTCAACGGGGGACAGTCAATGAAAAACTGTTTTTT.

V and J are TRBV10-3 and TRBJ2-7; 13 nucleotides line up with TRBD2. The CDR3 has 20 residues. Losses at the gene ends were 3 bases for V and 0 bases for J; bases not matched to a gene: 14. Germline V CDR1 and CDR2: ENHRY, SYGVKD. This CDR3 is CAISDPPGLAGLRSSYEQYF. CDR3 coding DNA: TGTGCCATCAGTGACCCACCGGGACTAGCGGGATTAAGGAGCTCCTACGAGCAGTACTTC.

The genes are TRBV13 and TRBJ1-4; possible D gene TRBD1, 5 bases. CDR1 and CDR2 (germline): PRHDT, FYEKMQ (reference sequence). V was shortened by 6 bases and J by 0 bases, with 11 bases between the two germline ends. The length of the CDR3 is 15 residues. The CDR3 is CASRAAGTTNEKLFF. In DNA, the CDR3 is TGTGCCAGCAGGGCGGCAGGGACAACTAATGAAAAACTGTTTTTT.